This TCR beta chain comes out of a study of CD8+ T cells in alopecia areata. Overall study: Patients in the treated group were given tofacitinib by mouth, 5 to 10 mg twice a day.

This clone occurred a few times. Its matching antigen is unknown. Points from the study as a whole: Tissue-resident alphabeta T cells belonging to normal skin likewise get sequenced within scalp specimens.

Treatment given: oral pan-JAK inhibitor, 5-10 mg twice daily. Per germline, CDR1 GTSNPN and CDR2 SVGIG (reference sequence). This CDR3 is 13 amino acids long. Trimming shortened V by 6 bases and J by 0 bases, and 8 bases separated the two germline ends. Reverse transcribed after extraction, RNA yielded cDNA as the sequencing template. Profiled with immunoSEQ multiplex PCR; TCRdb holds only in-frame clones, not every one. The repertoire holds 64,000 or so clones, with 35% to 55% as singletons. The chain combines TRBV30 with TRBJ2-2; D unresolved. The origin of this receptor is a human donor with alopecia areata. The sequencing used CD8+ T cells sorted from blood, collected at roughly week 36, from a patient treated with tofacitinib. The CDR3 bases are TGTGCCTGTTCCGACACGAACACCGGGGAGCTGTTTTTT. Translation gives CACSDTNTGELFF.